This T cell receptor (beta chain) appears in the sequencing data of a study of tumor-infiltrating lymphocytes in primary liver carcinoma. Study as a whole: Surgical resection served as treatment for the primary liver carcinoma of these patients.

Reverse transcription of approximately 0.55 ug total RNA with a constant-region primer produced TCR beta cDNA. Generation of the TCR beta libraries relied on three nested multiplex PCR rounds using slightly modified ARM-PCR. Amplification in the first two PCR rounds was performed using TRBV1-TRBV30 forward primers and a C-beta reverse primer for 9 to 11 cycles each. TCRdb re-called the multiplex PCR reads through MiXCR, storing one row per CDR3 protein. The table includes about 310,000 distinct CDR3 sequences, around three fifths detected once. This clonotype was seen more than once but under ten times. Possible read error: a much larger clone is one base away. Germline DNA was extracted alongside blood RNA, which was obtained from unsorted whole blood. Four milliliters of peripheral blood were gathered ahead of the operation. CDR1 and CDR2 (germline): ENHRY, SYGVKD. The CDR3 is 13 amino acids. The V segment lost 10 bases and the J segment 3 bases; nucleotides outside the gene matches: 6.

The receptor was isolated from a man in his forties with primary liver carcinoma and hepatitis B virus infection. The chain combines TRBV10-3 with TRBJ2-5; TRBD2 matches at 9 bases. Sequencing was done on a sample of peripheral blood. CDR3 residues: CATGKREEETQYF. CDR3 nucleotides: TGTGCCACCGGGAAGCGGGAGGAAGAGACCCAGTACTTC.